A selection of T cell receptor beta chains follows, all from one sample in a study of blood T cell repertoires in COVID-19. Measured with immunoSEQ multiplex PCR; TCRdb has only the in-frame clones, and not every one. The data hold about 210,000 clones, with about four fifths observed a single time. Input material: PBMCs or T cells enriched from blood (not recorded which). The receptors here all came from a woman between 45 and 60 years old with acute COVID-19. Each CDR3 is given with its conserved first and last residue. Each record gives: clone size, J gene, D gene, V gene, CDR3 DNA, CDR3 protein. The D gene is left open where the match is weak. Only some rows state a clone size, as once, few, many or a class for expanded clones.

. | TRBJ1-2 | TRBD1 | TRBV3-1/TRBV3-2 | TGTGCCAGCAGCCCGGGACAGAGCTATGGCTACACCTTC | CASSPGQSYGYTF
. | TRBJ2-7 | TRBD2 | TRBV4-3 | TGCGCCAGCAGCCAAGGGAGACTAGCCTCCTACGAGCAGTACTTC | CASSQGRLASYEQYF
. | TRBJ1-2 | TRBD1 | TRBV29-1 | TGCAGCGTTGCGGGACAGTCCCCCTATGGCTACACCTTC | CSVAGQSPYGYTF
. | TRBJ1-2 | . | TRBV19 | TGTGCCAGTAGTATAGTACGCGGGGAAGCCTATGGCTACACCTTC | CASSIVRGEAYGYTF
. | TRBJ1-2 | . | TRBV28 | TGTGCCAGCACTGCCCCGACGACAATTGAGTATGGCTACACCTTC | CASTAPTTIEYGYTF
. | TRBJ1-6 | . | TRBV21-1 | TGTGCCAGCCGTGTCTTCCATAATTCACCCCTCCACTTT | CASRVFHNSPLHF
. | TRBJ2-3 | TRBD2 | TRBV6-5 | TGTGCCAGCAGTTACGACGGGAGGGGCACAGATACGCAGTATTTT | CASSYDGRGTDTQYF
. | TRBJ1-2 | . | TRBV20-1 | TGCAGTGCTAGTACTTTCGAGGCAGCCTATGGCTACACCTTC | CSASTFEAAYGYTF
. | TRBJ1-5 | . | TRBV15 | TGTGCCACCAGCAGAGATCAGTCAGGGGGCAATCAGCCCCAGCATTTT | CATSRDQSGGNQPQHF
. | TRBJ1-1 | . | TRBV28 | TGTGCCAGCAACGAACTAGCCCGGAACACTGAAGCTTTCTTT | CASNELARNTEAFF
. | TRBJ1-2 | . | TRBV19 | TGTGCCAGTAGTATCGGCCCAGAACCCAGGTTTGGCTACACCTTC | CASSIGPEPRFGYTF
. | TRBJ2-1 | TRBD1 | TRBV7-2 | TGTGCCAGCAGCTCTAGGACAGGGATCGGCTCCTACAATGAGCAGTTCTTC | CASSSRTGIGSYNEQFF
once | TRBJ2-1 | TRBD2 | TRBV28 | TGTGCCAGCTCGGGGGGGTGGAGCTCCTACAATGAGCAGTTCTTC | CASSGGWSSYNEQFF
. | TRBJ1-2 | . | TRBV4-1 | TGCGCCAGCAGCCCAATGATGGGGGCAGACTATGGCTACACCTTC | CASSPMMGADYGYTF
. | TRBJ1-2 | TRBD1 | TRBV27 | TGTGCCAGCAGTTTATCGAAGCTGGGACAGGGTGGGGGCTACACCTTC | CASSLSKLGQGGGYTF
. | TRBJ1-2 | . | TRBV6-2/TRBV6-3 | TGTGCCAGCAGTTACTCGGGGGCTTATGGCTACACCTTC | CASSYSGAYGYTF
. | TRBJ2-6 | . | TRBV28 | TGTGCCAGTAGCTCTGGGGCCAACGTCCTGACTTTC | CASSSGANVLTF
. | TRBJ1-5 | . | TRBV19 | TGTGCCAGCCACACCGAACACGGGGTAAGCAATCAGCCCCAGCATTTT | CASHTEHGVSNQPQHF
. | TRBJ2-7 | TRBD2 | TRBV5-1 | TGCGCCAGCAGGAGGACTAGCGGGAGTTCCTACGAGCAGTACTTC | CASRRTSGSSYEQYF
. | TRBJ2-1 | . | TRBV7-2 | TGTGCCAGCAGCTTAATGCCACAGATGAACAATGAGCAGTTCTTC | CASSLMPQMNNEQFF
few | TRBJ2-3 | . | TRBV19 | TGTGCCAGTAGTAACTGGGATACGCAGTATTTT | CASSNWDTQYF
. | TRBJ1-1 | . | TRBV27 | TGTGCCAGCAGTTTATTAGGGGGGGGCAGGGGACGTACTGAAGCTTTCTTT | CASSLLGGGRGRTEAFF
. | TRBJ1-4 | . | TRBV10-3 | TGTGCCATCAGTCGGGGTAGGGAGGAAGATGAAAAACTGTTTTTT | CAISRGREEDEKLFF
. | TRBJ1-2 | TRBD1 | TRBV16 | TGTGCCAGCAGCCCCGTAGGGGACAGTCTCATCTATGGCTACACCTTC | CASSPVGDSLIYGYTF
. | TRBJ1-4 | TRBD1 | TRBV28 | TGTGCCATCCAAGGGGGCGGTGATGAAAAACTGTTTTTT | CAIQGGGDEKLFF
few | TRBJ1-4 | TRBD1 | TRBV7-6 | TGTGCCAGCAGCTTAGGACAGGGAGGTCAAGAAAAACTGTTTTTT | CASSLGQGGQEKLFF
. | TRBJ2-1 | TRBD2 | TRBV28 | TGTGCCAGCTTAGCGGGGGTCAATAATGAGCAGTTCTTC | CASLAGVNNEQFF